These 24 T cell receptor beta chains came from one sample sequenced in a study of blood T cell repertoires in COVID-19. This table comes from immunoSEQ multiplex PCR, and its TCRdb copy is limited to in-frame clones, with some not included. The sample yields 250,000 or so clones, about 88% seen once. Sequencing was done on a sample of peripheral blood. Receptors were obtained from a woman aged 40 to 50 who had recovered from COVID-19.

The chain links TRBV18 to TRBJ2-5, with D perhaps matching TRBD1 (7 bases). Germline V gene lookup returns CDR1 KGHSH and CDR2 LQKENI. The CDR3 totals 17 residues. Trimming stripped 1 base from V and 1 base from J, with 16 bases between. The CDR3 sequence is CASSPLRSGGLQETQYF. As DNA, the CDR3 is TGTGCCAGCTCACCACTTCGGTCAGGGGGACTCCAAGAGACCCAGTACTTC.

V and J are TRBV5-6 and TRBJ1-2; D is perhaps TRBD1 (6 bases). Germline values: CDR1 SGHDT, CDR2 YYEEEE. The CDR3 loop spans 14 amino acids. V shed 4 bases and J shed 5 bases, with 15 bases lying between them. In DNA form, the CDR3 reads TGTGCCAGCAGCAGTCGACAGGTCCAATATGGCTACACCTTC. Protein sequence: CASSSRQVQYGYTF.

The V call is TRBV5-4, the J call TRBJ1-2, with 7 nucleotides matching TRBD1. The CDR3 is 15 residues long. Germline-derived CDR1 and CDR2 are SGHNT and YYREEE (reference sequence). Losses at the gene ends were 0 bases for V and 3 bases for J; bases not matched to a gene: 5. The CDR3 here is CASSLGQGGYYGYTF. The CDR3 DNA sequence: TGTGCCAGCAGCTTGGGACAGGGCGGGTACTATGGCTACACCTTC.

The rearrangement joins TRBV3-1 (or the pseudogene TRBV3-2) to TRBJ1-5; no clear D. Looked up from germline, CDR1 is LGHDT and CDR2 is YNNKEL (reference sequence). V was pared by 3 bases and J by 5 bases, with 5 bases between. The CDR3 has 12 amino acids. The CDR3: CASSQSDQPQHF. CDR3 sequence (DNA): TGTGCCAGCAGCCAGTCTGATCAGCCCCAGCATTTT.

As DNA, the CDR3 is TGTGCCAGCAGGCCTTCAGGATTGGTGGTGGGTGAGCAGTACGTC. Translation: CASRPSGLVVGEQYV. This chain joins TRBV6-5 and TRBJ2-7; D is undetermined. V lost 6 bases, J lost 7 bases, and 22 bases lay in between. The CDR3 covers 15 residues. Germline CDR1 and CDR2: MNHEY and SVGAGI.

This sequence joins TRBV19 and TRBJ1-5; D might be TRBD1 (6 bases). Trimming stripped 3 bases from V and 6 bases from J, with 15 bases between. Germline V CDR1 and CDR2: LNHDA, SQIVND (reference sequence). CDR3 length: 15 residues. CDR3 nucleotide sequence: TGTGCCAGTAGTATCGGGGGGACATCGGGTCAGCCCCAGCATTTT. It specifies CASSIGGTSGQPQHF. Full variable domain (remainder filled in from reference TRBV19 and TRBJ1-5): DGGITQSPKYLFRKEGQNVTLSCEQNLNHDAMYWYRQDPGQGLRLIYYSQIVNDFQKGDIAEGYSVSREKKESFPLTVTSAQKNPTAFYLCASSIGGTSGQPQHFGDGTRLSIL.

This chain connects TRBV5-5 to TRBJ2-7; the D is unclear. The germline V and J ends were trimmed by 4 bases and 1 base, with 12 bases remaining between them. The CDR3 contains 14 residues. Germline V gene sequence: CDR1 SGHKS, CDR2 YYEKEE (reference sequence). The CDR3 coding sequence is TGTGCCAGCAGCCTAATGACGGAGTCCTACGAGCAGTACTTC. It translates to CASSLMTESYEQYF.

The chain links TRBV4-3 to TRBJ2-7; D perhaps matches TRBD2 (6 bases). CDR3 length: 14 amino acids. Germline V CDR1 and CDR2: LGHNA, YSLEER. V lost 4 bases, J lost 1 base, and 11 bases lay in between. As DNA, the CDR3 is TGCGCCAGCAGCCCCCGGGAGAGGTCCTACGAGCAGTACGTC. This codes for CASSPRERSYEQYV.

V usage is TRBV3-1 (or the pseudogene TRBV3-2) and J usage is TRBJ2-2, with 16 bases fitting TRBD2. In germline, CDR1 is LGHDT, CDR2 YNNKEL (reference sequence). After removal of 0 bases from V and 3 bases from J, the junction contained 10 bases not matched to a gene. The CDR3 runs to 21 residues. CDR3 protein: CASSQEGKGLAGGRYTGELFF. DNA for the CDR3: TGTGCCAGCAGCCAAGAGGGGAAGGGACTAGCGGGAGGGAGGTACACCGGGGAGCTGTTTTTT.

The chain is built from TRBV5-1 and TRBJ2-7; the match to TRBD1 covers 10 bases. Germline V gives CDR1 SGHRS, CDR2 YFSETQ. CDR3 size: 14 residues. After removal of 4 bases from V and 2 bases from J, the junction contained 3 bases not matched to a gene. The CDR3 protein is CASSGGQGPYEQYF. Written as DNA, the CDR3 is TGCGCCAGCAGCGGGGGACAGGGGCCCTACGAGCAGTACTTC.

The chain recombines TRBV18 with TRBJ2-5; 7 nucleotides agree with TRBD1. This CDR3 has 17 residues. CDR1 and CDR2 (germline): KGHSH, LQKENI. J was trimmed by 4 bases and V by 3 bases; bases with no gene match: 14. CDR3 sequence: CASSPTAGLGQTETQYF. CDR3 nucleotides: TGTGCCAGCTCACCGACGGCCGGTTTGGGACAGACAGAGACCCAGTACTTC.

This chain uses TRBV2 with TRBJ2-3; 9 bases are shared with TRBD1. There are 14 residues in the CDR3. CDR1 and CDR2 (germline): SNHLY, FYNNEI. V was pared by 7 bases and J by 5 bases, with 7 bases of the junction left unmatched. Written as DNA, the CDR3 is TGTGCCAGCAAAAGGACGACAGGGGGAGATACGCAGTATTTT. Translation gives CASKRTTGGDTQYF.

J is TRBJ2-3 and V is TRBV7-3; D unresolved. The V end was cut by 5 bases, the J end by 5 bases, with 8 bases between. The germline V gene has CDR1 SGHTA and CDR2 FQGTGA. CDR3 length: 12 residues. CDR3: CASSPTRDTQYF. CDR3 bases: TGTGCCAGCAGCCCCACACGAGATACGCAGTATTTT.

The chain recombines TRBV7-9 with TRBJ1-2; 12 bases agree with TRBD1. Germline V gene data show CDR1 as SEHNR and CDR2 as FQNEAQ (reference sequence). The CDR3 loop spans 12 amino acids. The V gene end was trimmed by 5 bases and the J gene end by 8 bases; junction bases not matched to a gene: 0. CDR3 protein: CASSGTGGGYTF. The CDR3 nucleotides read TGTGCCAGCAGCGGGACAGGGGGCGGCTACACCTTC. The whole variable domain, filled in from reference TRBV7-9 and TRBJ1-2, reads DTGVSQNPRHKITKRGQNVTFRCDPISEHNRLYWYRQTLGQGPEFLTYFQNEAQLEKSRLLSDRFSAERPKGSFSTLEIQRTEQGDSAMYLCASSGTGGGYTFGSGTRLTVV.

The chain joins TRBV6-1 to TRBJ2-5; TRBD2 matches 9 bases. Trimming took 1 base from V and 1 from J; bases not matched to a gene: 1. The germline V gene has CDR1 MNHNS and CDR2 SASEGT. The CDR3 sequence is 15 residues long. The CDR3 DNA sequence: TGTGCCAGCAGTGAAGGCGGGGGGGCCCAAGAGACCCAGTACTTC. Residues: CASSEGGGAQETQYF.

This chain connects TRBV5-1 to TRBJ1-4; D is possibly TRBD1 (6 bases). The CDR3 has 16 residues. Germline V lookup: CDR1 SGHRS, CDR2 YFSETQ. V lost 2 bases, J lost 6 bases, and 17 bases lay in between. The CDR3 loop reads CASSLRGRDTHEKLFF. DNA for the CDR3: TGCGCCAGCAGCTTAAGGGGCCGGGACACCCATGAAAAACTGTTTTTT.

CDR3 region: CASSLGDSAYYGYTF. CDR3 coding DNA: TGTGCCAGCAGCTTAGGTGACTCAGCTTACTATGGCTACACCTTC. The rearrangement joins TRBV11-2 to TRBJ1-2, with D unclear. V was clipped by 1 base and J by 3 bases, with 12 bases between them. The CDR3 covers 15 residues. CDR1 is SGHAT and CDR2 is FQNNGV in the germline V gene.

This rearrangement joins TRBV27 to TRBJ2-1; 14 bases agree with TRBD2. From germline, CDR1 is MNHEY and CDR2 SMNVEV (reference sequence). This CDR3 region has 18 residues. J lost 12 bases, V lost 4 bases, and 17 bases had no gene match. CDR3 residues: CASSSIQPGLAGEIGQFF. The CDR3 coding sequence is TGTGCCAGCAGTTCAATCCAACCGGGACTAGCGGGAGAAATAGGGCAGTTCTTC.

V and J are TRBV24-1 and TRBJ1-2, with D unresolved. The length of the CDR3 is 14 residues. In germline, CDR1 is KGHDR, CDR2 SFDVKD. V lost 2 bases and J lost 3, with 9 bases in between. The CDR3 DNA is TGTGCCACCAGTGATTGGGCTTCGGACTATGGCTACACCTTC. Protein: CATSDWASDYGYTF.

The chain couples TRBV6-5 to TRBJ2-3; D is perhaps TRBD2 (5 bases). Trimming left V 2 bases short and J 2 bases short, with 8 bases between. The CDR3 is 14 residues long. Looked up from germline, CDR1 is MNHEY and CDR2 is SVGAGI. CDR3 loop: CASSYGSSTDTQYF. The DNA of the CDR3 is TGTGCCAGCAGTTACGGGAGCTCCACAGATACGCAGTATTTT.

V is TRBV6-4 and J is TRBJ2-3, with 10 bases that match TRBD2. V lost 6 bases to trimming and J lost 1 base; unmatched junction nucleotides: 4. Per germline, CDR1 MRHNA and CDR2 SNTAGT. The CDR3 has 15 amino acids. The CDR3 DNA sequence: TGTGCCAGCAGCGCCGGGACTAGCGGCACAGATACGCAGTATTTT. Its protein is CASSAGTSGTDTQYF.

CDR3: CASSLESSGSTGELFF. Written as DNA, the CDR3 is TGTGCCAGCAGCTTGGAGTCTAGCGGGAGCACCGGGGAGCTGTTTTTT. The chain uses TRBV5-4 and TRBJ2-2; 10 positions agree with TRBD2. CDR1 is SGHNT, CDR2 YYREEE, per germline (reference sequence). The CDR3 runs 16 residues. The ends lost 0 bases at V and 4 bases at J; junction bases unmatched: 3.

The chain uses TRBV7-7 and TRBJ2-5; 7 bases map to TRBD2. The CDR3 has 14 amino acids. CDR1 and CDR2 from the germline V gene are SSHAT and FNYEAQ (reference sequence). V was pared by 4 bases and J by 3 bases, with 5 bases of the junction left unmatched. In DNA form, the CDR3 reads TGTGCCAGCAGCTCGGGACTACTTGAAGAGACCCAGTACTTC. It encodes CASSSGLLEETQYF.

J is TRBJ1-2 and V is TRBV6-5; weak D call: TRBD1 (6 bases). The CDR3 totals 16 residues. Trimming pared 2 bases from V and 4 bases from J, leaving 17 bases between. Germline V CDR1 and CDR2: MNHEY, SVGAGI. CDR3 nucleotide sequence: TGTGCCAGCAGTTACCGGGGGGGGCTCGAGGGCTATGGCTACACCTTC. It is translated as CASSYRGGLEGYGYTF.